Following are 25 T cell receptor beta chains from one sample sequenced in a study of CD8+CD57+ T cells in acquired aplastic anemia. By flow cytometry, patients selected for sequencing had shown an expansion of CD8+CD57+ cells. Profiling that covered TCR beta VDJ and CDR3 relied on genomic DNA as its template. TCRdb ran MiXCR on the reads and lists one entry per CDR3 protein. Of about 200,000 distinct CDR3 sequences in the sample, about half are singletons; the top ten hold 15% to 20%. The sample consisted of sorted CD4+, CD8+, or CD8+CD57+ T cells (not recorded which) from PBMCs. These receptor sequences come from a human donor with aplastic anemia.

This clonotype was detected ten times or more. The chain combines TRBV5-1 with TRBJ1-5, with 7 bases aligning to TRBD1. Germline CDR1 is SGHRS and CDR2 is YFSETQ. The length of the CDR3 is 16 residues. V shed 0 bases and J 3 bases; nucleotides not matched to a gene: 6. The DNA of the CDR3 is TGCGCCAGCAGCTTGGAAGGGGACAGTTACAATCAGCCCCAGCATTTT. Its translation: CASSLEGDSYNQPQHF.

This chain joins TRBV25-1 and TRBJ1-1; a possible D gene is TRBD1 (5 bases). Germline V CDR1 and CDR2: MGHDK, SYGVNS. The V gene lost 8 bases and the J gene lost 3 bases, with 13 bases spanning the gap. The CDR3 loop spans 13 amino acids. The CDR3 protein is CASDGRGDTEAFF. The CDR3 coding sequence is TGTGCCAGCGACGGACGGGGGGACACTGAAGCTTTCTTT.

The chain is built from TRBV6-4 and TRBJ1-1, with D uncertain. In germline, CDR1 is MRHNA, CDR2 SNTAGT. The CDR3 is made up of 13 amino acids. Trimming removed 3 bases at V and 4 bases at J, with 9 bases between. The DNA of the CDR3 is TGTGCCAGCAGTGAATCAAGGGCCACTGAAGCTTTCTTT. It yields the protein CASSESRATEAFF.

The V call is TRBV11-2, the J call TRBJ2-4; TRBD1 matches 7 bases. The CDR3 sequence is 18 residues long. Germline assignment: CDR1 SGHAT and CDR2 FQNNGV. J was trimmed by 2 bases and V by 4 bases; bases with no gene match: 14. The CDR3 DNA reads TGTGCCAGCAGCTCGCCCAGAAGGACAGGCCCGACCAAAAACATTCAGTACTTC. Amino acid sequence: CASSSPRRTGPTKNIQYF.

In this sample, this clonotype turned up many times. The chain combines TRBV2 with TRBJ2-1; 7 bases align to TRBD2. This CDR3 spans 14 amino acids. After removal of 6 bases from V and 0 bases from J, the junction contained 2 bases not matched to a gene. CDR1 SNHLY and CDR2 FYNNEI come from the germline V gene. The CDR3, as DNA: TGTGCCAGCAGCGGGACTACCTCCTACAATGAGCAGTTCTTC. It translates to CASSGTTSYNEQFF.

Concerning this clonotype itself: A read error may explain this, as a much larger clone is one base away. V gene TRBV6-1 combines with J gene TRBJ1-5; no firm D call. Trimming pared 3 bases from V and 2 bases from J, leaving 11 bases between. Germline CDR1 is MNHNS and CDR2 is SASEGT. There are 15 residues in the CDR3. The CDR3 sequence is CASSEAGVGNQPQHF. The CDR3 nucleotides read TGTGCCAGCAGTGAGGCCGGGGTTGGCAATCAGCCCCAGCATTTT.

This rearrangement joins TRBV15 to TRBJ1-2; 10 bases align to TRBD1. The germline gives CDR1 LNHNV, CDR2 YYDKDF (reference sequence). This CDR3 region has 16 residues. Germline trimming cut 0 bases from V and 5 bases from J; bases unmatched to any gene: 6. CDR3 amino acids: CATSRETGGAGYGYTF. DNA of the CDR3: TGTGCCACCAGCAGAGAGACAGGGGGCGCGGGATATGGCTACACCTTC.

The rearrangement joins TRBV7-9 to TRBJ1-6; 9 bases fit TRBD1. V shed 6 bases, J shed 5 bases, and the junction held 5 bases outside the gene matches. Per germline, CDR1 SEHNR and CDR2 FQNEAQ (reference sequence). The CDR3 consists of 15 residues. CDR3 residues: CASRRDRDHNSPLHF. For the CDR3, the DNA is TGTGCCAGCAGACGGGACAGGGACCATAATTCACCCCTCCACTTT.

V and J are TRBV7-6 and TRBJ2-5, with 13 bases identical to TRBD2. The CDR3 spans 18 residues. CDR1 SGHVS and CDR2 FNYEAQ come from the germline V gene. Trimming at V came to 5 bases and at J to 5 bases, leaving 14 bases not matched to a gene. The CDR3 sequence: CASSDGLAGAFSRETQYF. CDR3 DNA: TGTGCCAGCAGCGACGGACTAGCGGGGGCCTTTAGCAGGGAGACCCAGTACTTC.

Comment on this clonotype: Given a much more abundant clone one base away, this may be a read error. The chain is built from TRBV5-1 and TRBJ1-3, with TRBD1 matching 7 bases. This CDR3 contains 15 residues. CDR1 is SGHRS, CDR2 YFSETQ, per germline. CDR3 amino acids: CASSTGVSLGDTIYF. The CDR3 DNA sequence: TGCGCCAGCAGCACAGGGGTCTCTCTTGGAGACACCATATATTTT.

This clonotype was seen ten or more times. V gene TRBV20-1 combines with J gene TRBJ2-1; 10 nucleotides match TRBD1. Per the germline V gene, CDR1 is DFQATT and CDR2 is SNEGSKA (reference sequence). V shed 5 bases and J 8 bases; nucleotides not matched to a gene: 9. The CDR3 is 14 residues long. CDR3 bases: TGCAGTGCTCTTGGGGACAGGGGCCTTGATGAGCAGTTCTTC. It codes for CSALGDRGLDEQFF.

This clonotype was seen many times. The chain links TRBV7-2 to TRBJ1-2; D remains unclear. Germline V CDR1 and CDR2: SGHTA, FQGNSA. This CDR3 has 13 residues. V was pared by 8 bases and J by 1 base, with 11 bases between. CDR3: CASGGTNNYGYTF. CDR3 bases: TGTGCCAGCGGAGGTACCAATAACTATGGCTACACCTTC.

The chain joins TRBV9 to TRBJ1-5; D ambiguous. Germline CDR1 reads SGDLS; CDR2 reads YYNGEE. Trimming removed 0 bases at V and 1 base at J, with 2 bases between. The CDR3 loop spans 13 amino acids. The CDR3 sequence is CASSVGSNQPQHF. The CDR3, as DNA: TGTGCCAGCAGCGTAGGGAGCAATCAGCCCCAGCATTTT. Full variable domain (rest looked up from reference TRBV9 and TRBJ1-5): DSGVTQTPKHLITATGQRVTLRCSPRSGDLSVYWYQQSLDQGLQFLIQYYNGEERAKGNILERFSAQQFPDLHSELNLSSLELGDSALYFCASSVGSNQPQHFGDGTRLSIL.

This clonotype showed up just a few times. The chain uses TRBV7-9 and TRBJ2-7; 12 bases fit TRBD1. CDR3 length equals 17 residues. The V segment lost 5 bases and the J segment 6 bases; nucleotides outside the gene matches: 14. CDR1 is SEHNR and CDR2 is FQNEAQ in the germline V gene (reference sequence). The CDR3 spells CASSTPGTGGKFGEQYF. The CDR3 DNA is TGTGCCAGCAGCACCCCCGGGACAGGGGGCAAGTTCGGCGAGCAGTACTTC.

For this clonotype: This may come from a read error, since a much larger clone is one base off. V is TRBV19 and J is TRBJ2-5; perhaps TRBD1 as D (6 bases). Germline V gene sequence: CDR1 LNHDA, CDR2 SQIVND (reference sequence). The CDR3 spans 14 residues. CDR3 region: CASSILQGQGTLYF. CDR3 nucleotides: TGTGCCAGTAGTATATTACAGGGCCAGGGGACCCTGTACTTC.

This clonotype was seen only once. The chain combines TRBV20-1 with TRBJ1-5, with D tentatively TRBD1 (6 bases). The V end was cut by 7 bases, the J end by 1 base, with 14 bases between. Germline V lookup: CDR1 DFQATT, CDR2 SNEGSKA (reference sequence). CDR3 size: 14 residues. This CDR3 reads CSVSQGRSNQPQHF. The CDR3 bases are TGCAGTGTTTCCCAGGGGAGGAGCAATCAGCCCCAGCATTTT.

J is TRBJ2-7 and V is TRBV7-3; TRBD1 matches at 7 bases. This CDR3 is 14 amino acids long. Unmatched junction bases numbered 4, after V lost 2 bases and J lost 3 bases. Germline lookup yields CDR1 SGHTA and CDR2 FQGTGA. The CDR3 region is CASSLVTGDYEQYF. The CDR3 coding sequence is TGTGCCAGCAGCTTAGTAACAGGGGACTACGAGCAGTACTTC. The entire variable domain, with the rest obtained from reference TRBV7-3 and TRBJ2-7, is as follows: GAGVSQTPSNKVTEKGKYVELRCDPISGHTALYWYRQSLGQGPEFLIYFQGTGAADDSGLPNDRFFAVRPEGSVSTLKIQRTERGDSAVYLCASSLVTGDYEQYFGPGTRLTVT.

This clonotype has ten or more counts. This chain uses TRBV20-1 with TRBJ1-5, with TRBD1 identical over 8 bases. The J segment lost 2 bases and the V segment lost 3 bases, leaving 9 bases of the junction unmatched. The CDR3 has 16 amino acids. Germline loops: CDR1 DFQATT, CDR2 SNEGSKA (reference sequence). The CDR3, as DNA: TGCAGTGCTAGCCAGGCGGACAGGGCCGGCAATCAGCCCCAGCATTTT. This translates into CSASQADRAGNQPQHF.

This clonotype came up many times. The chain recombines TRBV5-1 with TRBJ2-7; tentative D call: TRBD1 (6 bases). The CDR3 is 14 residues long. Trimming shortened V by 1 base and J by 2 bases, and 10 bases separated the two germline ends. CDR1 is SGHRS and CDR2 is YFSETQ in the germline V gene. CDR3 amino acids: CASSLWGQAYEQYF. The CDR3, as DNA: TGCGCCAGCAGCTTGTGGGGACAAGCCTACGAGCAGTACTTC. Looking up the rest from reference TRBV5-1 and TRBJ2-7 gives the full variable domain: KAGVTQTPRYLIKTRGQQVTLSCSPISGHRSVSWYQQTPGQGLQFLFEYFSETQRNKGNFPGRFSGRQFSNSRSEMNVSTLELGDSALYLCASSLWGQAYEQYFGPGTRLTVT.

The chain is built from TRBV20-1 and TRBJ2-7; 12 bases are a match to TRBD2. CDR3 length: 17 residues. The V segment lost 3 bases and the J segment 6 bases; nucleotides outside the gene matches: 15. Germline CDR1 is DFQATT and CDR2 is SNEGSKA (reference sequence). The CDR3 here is CSARASLAGGGLFEQYF. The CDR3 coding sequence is TGCAGTGCTAGGGCTAGTCTAGCGGGAGGGGGTTTGTTCGAGCAGTACTTC.

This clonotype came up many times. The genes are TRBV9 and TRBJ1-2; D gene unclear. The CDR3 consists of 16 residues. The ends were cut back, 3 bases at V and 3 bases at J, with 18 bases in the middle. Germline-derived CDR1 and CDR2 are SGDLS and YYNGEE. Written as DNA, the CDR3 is TGTGCCAGCAGCGGAGGCGTCCCTGGGGAATACTATGGCTACACCTTC. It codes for CASSGGVPGEYYGYTF.

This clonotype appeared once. The CDR3 DNA follows: TGTGCCAGCAGTTCTTGGGGGGCGCGGACTGAAGCTTTCTTT. Its protein product is CASSSWGARTEAFF. J is TRBJ1-1 and V is TRBV12-3 or TRBV12-4, with D maybe TRBD1 (6 bases). The CDR3 runs 14 residues. V lost 4 bases and J 5 bases, leaving 14 bases between the germline ends.

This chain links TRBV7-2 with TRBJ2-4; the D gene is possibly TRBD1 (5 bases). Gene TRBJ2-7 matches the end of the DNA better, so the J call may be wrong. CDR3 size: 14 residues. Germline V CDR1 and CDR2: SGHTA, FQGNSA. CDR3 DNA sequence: TGTGCCAGCAGCATACCACCAGGGATCTACGAGCAGTACTTC. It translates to CASSIPPGIYEQYF.

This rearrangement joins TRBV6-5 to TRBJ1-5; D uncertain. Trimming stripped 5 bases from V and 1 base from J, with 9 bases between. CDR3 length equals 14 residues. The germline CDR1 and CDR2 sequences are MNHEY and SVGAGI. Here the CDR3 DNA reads TGTGCCAGCAGTGAACACAAGAGCAATCAGCCCCAGCATTTT. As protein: CASSEHKSNQPQHF.

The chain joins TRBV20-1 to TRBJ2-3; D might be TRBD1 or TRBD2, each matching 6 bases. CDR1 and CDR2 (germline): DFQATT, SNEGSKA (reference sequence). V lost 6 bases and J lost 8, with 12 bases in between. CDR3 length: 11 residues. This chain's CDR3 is CSARLGGTQYF. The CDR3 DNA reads TGCAGTGCCAGACTAGGGGGTACGCAGTATTTT.